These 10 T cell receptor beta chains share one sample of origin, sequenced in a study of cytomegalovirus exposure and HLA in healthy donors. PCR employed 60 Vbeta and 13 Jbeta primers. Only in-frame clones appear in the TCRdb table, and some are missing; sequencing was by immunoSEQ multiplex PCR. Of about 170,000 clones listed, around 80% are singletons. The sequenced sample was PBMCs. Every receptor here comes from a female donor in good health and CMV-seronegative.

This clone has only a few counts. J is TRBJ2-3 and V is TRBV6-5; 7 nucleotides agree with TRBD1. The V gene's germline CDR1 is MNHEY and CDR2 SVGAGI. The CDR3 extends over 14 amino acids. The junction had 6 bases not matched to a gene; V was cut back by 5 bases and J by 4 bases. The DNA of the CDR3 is TGTGCCAGCAGTAAAGGGGGCTCGGCAGATACGCAGTATTTT. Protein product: CASSKGGSADTQYF.

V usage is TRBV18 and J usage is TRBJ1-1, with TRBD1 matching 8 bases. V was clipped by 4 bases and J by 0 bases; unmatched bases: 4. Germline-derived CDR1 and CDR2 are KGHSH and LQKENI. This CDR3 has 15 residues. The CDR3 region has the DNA TGTGCCAGCTCACGCGACAGGGGAATGAACACTGAAGCTTTCTTT. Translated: CASSRDRGMNTEAFF.

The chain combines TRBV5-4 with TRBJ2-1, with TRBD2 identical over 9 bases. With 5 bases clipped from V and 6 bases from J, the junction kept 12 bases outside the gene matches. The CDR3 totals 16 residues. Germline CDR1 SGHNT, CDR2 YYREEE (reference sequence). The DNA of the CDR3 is TGTGCCAGCAGGGATCGAGCGGGGGGCGGATTCAATGAGCAGTTCTTC. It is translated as CASRDRAGGGFNEQFF.

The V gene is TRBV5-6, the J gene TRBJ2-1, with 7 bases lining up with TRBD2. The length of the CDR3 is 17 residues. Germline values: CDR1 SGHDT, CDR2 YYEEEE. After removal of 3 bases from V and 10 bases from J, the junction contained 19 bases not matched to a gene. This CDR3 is CASSSTARREFSGEQFF. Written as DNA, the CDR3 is TGTGCCAGCAGCTCAACCGCCAGGCGGGAGTTCTCGGGGGAGCAGTTCTTC.

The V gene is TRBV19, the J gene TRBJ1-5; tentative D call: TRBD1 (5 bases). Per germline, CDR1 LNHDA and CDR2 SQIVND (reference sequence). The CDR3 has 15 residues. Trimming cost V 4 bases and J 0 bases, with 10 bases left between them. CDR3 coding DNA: TGTGCCAGTAGTACTGCGGGGCGTAGCAATCAGCCCCAGCATTTT. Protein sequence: CASSTAGRSNQPQHF.

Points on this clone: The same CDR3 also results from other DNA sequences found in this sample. This chain's CDR3 is CAISESRTEAFF. In DNA, the CDR3 is TGTGCCATCAGTGAGTCCCGGACAGAAGCTTTCTTT. This chain connects TRBV10-3 to TRBJ1-1; possibly TRBD1 for D (5 bases). Germline V gene sequence: CDR1 ENHRY, CDR2 SYGVKD. V lost 0 bases and J lost 8, with 7 bases in between. CDR3 length: 12 residues.

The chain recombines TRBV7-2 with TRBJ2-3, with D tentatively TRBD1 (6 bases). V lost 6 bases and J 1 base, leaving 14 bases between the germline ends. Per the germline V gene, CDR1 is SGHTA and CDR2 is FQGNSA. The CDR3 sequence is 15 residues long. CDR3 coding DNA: TGTGCCAGCAGTGGGGGCCCCCCCCGCACAGATACGCAGTATTTT. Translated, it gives CASSGGPPRTDTQYF.

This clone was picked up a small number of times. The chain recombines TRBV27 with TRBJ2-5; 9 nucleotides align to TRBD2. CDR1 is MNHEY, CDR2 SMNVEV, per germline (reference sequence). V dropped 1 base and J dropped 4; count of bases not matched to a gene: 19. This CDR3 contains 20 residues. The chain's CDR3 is CASSLFPPQSGGRRGETQYF. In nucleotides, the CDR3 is TGTGCCAGCAGTTTATTCCCCCCCCAAAGCGGGGGGCGCCGGGGAGAGACCCAGTACTTC.

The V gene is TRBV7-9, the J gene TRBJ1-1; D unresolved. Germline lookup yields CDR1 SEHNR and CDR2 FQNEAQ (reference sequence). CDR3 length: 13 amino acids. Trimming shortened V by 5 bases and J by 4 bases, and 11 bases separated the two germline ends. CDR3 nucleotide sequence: TGTGCCAGCAGCCCCCGGCGGGGCACTGAAGCTTTCTTT. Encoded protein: CASSPRRGTEAFF. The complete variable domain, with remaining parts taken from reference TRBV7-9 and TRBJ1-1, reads DTGVSQNPRHKITKRGQNVTFRCDPISEHNRLYWYRQTLGQGPEFLTYFQNEAQLEKSRLLSDRFSAERPKGSFSTLEIQRTEQGDSAMYLCASSPRRGTEAFFGQGTRLTVV.

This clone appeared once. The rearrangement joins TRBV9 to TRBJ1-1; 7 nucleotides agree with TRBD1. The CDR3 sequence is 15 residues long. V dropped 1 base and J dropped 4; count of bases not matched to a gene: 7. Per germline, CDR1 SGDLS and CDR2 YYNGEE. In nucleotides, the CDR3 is TGTGCCAGCAGCGTAAGGGCAGGGGGAGGCACTGAAGCTTTCTTT. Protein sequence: CASSVRAGGGTEAFF. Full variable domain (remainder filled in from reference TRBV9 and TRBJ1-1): DSGVTQTPKHLITATGQRVTLRCSPRSGDLSVYWYQQSLDQGLQFLIQYYNGEERAKGNILERFSAQQFPDLHSELNLSSLELGDSALYFCASSVRAGGGTEAFFGQGTRLTVV.